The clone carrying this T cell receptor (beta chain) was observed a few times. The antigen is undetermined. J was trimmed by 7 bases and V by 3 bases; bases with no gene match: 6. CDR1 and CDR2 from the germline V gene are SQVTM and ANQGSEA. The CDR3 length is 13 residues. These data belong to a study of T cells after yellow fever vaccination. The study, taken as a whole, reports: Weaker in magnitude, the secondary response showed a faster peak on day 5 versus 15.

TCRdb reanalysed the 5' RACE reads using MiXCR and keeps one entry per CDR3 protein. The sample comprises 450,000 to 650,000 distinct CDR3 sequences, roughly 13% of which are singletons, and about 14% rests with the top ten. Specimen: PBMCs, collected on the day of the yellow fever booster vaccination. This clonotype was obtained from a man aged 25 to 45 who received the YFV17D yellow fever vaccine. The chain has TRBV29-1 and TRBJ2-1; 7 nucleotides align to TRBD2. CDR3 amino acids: CSVDPREGNEQFF. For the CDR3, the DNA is TGCAGCGTTGATCCCAGGGAGGGAAATGAGCAGTTCTTC.